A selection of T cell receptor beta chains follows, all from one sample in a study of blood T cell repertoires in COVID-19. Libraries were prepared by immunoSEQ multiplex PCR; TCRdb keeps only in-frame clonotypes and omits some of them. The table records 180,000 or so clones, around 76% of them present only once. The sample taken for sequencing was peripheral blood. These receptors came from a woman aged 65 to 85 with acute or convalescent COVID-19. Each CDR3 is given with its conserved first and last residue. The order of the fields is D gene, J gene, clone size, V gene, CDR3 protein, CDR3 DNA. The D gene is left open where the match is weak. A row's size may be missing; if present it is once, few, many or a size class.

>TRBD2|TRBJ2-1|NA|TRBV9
CASSVEGGRASNEQFF
TGTGCCAGCAGCGTAGAGGGCGGGAGGGCCTCCAATGAGCAGTTCTTC
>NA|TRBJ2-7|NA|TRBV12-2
CASRPGLAGGLSYEQYF
TGTGCAAGTCGCCCGGGACTAGCGGGAGGCCTCAGCTACGAGCAGTACTTC
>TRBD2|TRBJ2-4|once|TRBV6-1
CASSDPLTSGRRAKNIQYF
TGTGCCAGCAGTGACCCCCTGACTAGCGGGAGACGGGCCAAAAACATTCAGTACTTC
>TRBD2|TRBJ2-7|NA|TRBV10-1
CASRAPGLAGIPFYEQYF
TGCGCCAGCAGAGCACCGGGACTAGCGGGAATACCCTTCTACGAGCAGTACTTC
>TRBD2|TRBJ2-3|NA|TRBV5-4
CASSLFSGDTDTQYF
TGTGCCAGCAGCTTGTTTAGCGGGGACACAGATACGCAGTATTTT
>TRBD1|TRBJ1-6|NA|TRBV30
CAWMQGTGTSDPLHF
TGTGCCTGGATGCAGGGGACAGGGACCTCTGATCCCCTCCACTTT
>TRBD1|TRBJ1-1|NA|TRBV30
CAWSGDSEAFF
TGTGCCTGGAGTGGGGACAGTGAAGCTTTCTTT
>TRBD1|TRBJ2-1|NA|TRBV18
CASSPQGEDEQFF
TGTGCCAGCTCACCCCAGGGGGAAGATGAGCAGTTCTTC
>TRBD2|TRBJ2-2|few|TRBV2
CASSGGLAGVNGELFF
TGTGCCAGCAGTGGGGGCCTAGCGGGAGTTAACGGGGAGCTGTTTTTT
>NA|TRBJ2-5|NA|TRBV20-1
CSEAAEQTQYF
TGCAGTGAAGCGGCTGAACAGACCCAGTACTTC
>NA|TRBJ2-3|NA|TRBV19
CASSMGLRTDTQYF
TGTGCCAGTAGTATGGGACTGCGCACAGATACGCAGTATTTT
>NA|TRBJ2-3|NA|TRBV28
CASSLSGYTDTQYF
TGTGCCAGCAGTTTGTCGGGGTACACAGATACGCAGTATTTT
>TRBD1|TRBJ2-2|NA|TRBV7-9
CASTRPGTGHTGELFF
TGTGCCAGCACCCGTCCCGGGACAGGACACACCGGGGAGCTGTTTTTT
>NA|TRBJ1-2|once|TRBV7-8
CASSLVWGGLDGYTF
TGTGCCAGCAGCTTAGTATGGGGGGGCTTAGATGGCTACACCTTC
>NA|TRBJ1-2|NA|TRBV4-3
CASSQSRGVRYGYTF
TGCGCCAGCAGCCAATCTCGAGGTGTGAGATATGGCTACACCTTC
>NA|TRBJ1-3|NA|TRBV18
CASSPSGNSGNTIYF
TGTGCCAGCTCACCATCGGGAAACTCTGGAAACACCATATATTTT
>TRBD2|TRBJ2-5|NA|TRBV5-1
CASSRAGPEETQYF
TGCGCCAGCAGCCGAGCGGGGCCTGAAGAGACCCAGTACTTC
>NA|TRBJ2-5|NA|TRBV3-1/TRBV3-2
CASSQDGGPGGETQYF
TGTGCCAGCAGCCAAGATGGGGGGCCGGGAGGCGAGACCCAGTACTTC
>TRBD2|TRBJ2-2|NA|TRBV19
CASSILAGTGELFF
TGTGCCAGTAGTATACTAGCGGGGACCGGGGAGCTGTTTTTT
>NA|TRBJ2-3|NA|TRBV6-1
CASSLDFSTDTQYF
TGTGCCAGCAGCCTTGACTTTAGCACAGATACGCAGTATTTT
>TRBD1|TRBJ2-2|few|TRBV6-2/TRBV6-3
CASSYGTASTGELFF
TGTGCCAGCAGTTACGGGACAGCCTCCACCGGGGAGCTGTTTTTT
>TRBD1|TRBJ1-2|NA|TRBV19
CASSYSRTGARVNYGYTF
TGTGCCAGTAGTTATAGCCGGACAGGAGCCCGCGTTAACTATGGCTACACCTTC
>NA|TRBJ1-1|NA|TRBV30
CAWTAGMNTEAFF
TGTGCCTGGACAGCAGGAATGAACACTGAAGCTTTCTTT
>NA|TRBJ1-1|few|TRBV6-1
CASSEAGGLMNTEAFF
TGTGCCAGCAGTGAAGCTGGTGGACTCATGAACACTGAAGCTTTCTTT
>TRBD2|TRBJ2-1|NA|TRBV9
CASNDLTGGLFF
TGTGCCAGCAATGACCTAACGGGAGGCCTCTTCTTC
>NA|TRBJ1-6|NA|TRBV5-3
CARSTDYNSPLHF
TGTGCCAGAAGCACAGACTATAATTCACCCCTCCACTTT
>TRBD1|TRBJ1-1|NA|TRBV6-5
CASSYFDRATEAFF
TGTGCCAGCAGTTACTTCGACAGGGCTACTGAAGCTTTCTTT
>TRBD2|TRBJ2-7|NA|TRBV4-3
CASSREVSGGLSYEQYF
TGCGCCAGCAGCCGGGAAGTAAGCGGGGGCCTCTCCTACGAGCAGTACTTC
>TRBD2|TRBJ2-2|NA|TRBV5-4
CASSPGAGAYTGELFF
TGTGCCAGCAGCCCAGGAGCGGGAGCGTATACCGGGGAGCTGTTTTTT
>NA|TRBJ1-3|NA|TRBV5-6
CASSGSSAAGNTIYF
TGTGCCAGCAGCGGGAGCTCTGCGGCGGGAAACACCATATATTTT
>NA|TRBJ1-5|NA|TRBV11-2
CASSLGTKTGGQPQHF
TGTGCCAGCAGCTTAGGTACGAAAACAGGCGGTCAGCCCCAGCATTTT
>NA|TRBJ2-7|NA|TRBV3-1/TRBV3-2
CASSPWLVHEQYF
TGTGCCAGCAGCCCTTGGCTAGTGCACGAGCAGTACTTC
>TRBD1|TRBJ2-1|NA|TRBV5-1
CASSLGDRGNEQFF
TGCGCCAGCAGCTTAGGGGACAGGGGGAATGAGCAGTTCTTC
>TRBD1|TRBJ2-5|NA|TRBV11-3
CASSRTGGGETQYF
TGTGCCAGCAGCCGGACAGGGGGCGGAGAGACCCAGTACTTC
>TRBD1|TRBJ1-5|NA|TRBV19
CASRATGASNQPQHF
TGTGCCAGTAGGGCGACAGGGGCTAGCAATCAGCCCCAGCATTTT
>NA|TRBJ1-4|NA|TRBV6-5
CASSPTREGGEKLFF
TGTGCCAGCAGCCCAACGAGGGAGGGCGGCGAAAAACTGTTTTTT
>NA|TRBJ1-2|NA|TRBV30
CAWEQTIYGYTF
TGTGCCTGGGAACAGACAATCTATGGCTACACCTTC
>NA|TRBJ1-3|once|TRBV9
CASSVGGSSGNTIYF
TGTGCCAGCAGCGTAGGTGGCAGCTCTGGAAACACCATATATTTT
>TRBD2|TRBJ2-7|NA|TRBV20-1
CSVAGYYEQYF
TGCAGTGTAGCGGGGTACTACGAGCAGTACTTC
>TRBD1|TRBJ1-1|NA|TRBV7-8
CASSETGVAEAFF
TGTGCCAGCAGCGAGACAGGGGTCGCTGAAGCTTTCTTT
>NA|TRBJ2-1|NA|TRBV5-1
CASSLEGAGRIF
TGCGCCAGCAGCTTGGAGGGGGCAGGGAGGATCTTC
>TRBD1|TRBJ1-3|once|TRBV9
CASSGGQAISGNTIYF
TGTGCCAGCAGCGGGGGACAGGCGATCTCTGGAAACACCATATATTTT
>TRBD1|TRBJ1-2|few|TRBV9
CASSARQGKDGYTF
TGTGCCAGCAGCGCCCGACAGGGGAAGGATGGCTACACCTTC
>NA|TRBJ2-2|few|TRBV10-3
CAISESVRAFPGELFF
TGTGCCATCAGTGAGTCGGTCAGGGCTTTCCCCGGGGAGCTGTTTTTT
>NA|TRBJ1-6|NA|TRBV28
CASSFQGFNSPLHF
TGTGCCAGCAGTTTTCAGGGTTTTAATTCACCCCTCCACTTT
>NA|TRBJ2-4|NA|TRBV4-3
CASSQQKNIQYF
TGCGCCAGCAGCCAACAGAAAAACATTCAGTACTTC
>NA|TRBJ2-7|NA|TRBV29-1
CSVEDTRGPYEQYF
TGCAGCGTTGAGGACACCAGGGGCCCCTACGAGCAGTACTTC
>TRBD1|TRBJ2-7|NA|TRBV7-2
CASSLGRGQTYEQYF
TGTGCCAGCAGCTTAGGCAGGGGGCAGACCTACGAGCAGTACTTC
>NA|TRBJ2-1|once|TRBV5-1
CASSLASVRNEQFF
TGCGCCAGCAGCTTGGCTAGCGTGCGCAATGAGCAGTTCTTC
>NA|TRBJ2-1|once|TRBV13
CASSLGLDRYNEQFF
TGTGCCAGCAGCTTAGGACTAGATCGCTACAATGAGCAGTTCTTC
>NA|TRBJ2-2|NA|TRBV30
CAWLPRGNTGELFF
TGTGCCTGGCTACCCAGGGGGAACACCGGGGAGCTGTTTTTT
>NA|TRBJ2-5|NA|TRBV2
CASTGGDLKETQYF
TGTGCCAGCACGGGCGGGGACCTCAAAGAGACCCAGTACTTC
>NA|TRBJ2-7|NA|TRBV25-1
CAARKSRPNF
TGTGCCGCGAGGAAGTCTCGCCCAAACTTC
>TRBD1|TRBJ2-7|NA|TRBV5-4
CASSPRTGGDSYEQYF
TGTGCCAGCAGCCCGAGGACAGGGGGGGACTCCTACGAGCAGTACTTC
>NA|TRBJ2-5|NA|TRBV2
CASSEAYKGETQYF
TGTGCCAGCAGTGAAGCGTATAAGGGGGAGACCCAGTACTTC